The sequence of this T cell receptor beta chain was determined in a study of cytomegalovirus exposure and HLA in healthy donors. PCR amplification relied on 60 Vbeta primers (plus 13 Jbeta primers). Measured with immunoSEQ multiplex PCR; TCRdb has only the in-frame clones, and not every one. The data show about 150,000 clones, approximately 80% seen once. This CDR3 contains 16 residues. Trimming left V 0 bases short and J 5 bases short, with 15 bases between. Germline CDR1 and CDR2: SGHRS and YFSETQ. The specimen sequenced was PBMCs. The clonotype comes from a male donor in good health and CMV-seronegative. V is TRBV5-1 and J is TRBJ2-1; no reliable D call. The CDR3 nucleotides are TGCGCCAGCAGCTTGGACCCCAGGCAAATACACAATGAGCAGTTCTTC. This gives the protein CASSLDPRQIHNEQFF. Looking up the rest from reference TRBV5-1 and TRBJ2-1 gives the full variable domain: KAGVTQTPRYLIKTRGQQVTLSCSPISGHRSVSWYQQTPGQGLQFLFEYFSETQRNKGNFPGRFSGRQFSNSRSEMNVSTLELGDSALYLCASSLDPRQIHNEQFFGPGTRLTVL.